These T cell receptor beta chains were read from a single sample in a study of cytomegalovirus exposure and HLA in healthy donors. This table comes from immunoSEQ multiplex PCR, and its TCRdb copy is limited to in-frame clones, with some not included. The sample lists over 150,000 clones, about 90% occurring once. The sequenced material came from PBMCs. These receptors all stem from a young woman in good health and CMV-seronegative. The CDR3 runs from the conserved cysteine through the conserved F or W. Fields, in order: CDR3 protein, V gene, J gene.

CASRTVWHGYTF	TRBV11-3	TRBJ1-2
CASSLWGGANYGYTF	TRBV5-6	TRBJ1-2
CASSIVGTDTQYF	TRBV19	TRBJ2-3
CASSETGGNTQYF	TRBV25-1	TRBJ2-3
CASSVTAVQGGEKLFF	TRBV4-1	TRBJ1-4
CASSSWGTENTGELFF	TRBV7-3	TRBJ2-2
CASSLSWTPGNTIYF	TRBV27	TRBJ1-3
CAISESRQKVNQPQHF	TRBV10-3	TRBJ1-5
CATSSPDQGVWSGYTF	TRBV15	TRBJ1-2
CATSTQGSNQPQHF	TRBV15	TRBJ1-5
CASSLAAGDVNEQFF	TRBV5-1	TRBJ2-1
CASSEGFGYGYTF	TRBV2	TRBJ1-2
CASSEFSSGAYNEQFF	TRBV2	TRBJ2-1
CAWSHGRFTEAFF	TRBV30	TRBJ1-1
CASSLITSGGAQYF	TRBV6-6	TRBJ2-5
CASSLQGEKLFF	TRBV7-9	TRBJ1-4
CAWSLGTSETQYF	TRBV30	TRBJ2-5
CASSDRQGDEQYF	TRBV18	TRBJ2-7
CASSLATGYSNQPQHF	TRBV7-9	TRBJ1-5
CAIRDRGMNTEAFF	TRBV10-3	TRBJ1-1
CSVEKGTGTEAFF	TRBV29-1	TRBJ1-1
CASSLLEPASYEQYF	TRBV11-2	TRBJ2-7
CASSLDSGRFGEQYF	TRBV5-1	TRBJ2-7
CAWTGTGGYGYTF	TRBV30	TRBJ1-2
CASGQGSTDTQYF	TRBV7-8	TRBJ2-3
CASSQDQAREGQPQHF	TRBV4-1	TRBJ1-5
CASSLVAGPNSYEQYF	TRBV7-9	TRBJ2-7
CSVLGSSIGELFF	TRBV29-1	TRBJ2-2
CASSLAGSSYEQYF	TRBV5-1	TRBJ2-7
CASSSPRQNGYTF	TRBV7-2	TRBJ1-2
CASSIVGQGGQPQHF	TRBV19	TRBJ1-5
CASSLNRPGNTIYF	TRBV5-4	TRBJ1-3
CASRRDSLSGANVLTF	TRBV5-4	TRBJ2-6
CSGGVGQGGETQYF	TRBV29-1	TRBJ2-5
CASSLDRSGFRELFF	TRBV5-6	TRBJ2-2
CASSSSRGRGDTQYF	TRBV7-2	TRBJ2-3
CASSVEQGPNYGYTF	TRBV9	TRBJ1-2
CASSAQGFGYTF	TRBV25-1	TRBJ1-2
CSVARALGVTEAFF	TRBV29-1	TRBJ1-1
CASSGLTRTYEQYF	TRBV11-2	TRBJ2-7
CASSQRTGELFF	TRBV4-3	TRBJ2-2
CASSFGLRDTQYF	TRBV11-3	TRBJ2-3
CASSFGLGTDTIYF	TRBV7-9	TRBJ1-3
CAWSKTGGGTEAFF	TRBV30	TRBJ1-1
CASSYRPTDTQYF	TRBV4-3	TRBJ2-3